What follows are 9 T cell receptor beta chains derived from one specimen sequenced in a study of shared clonotypes between healthy human individuals. Some clones are missing from TCRdb's copy, which holds only in-frame ones; the method was immunoSEQ multiplex PCR. The data contain 2,100,000 or so clones, around 95% of them singletons. Sequencing was done on a sample of naive CD4+ T cells sorted from blood. Subset meaning: CD45RA+ positively selected. The receptors shown here come from a man between 18 and 35 years old in good health.

V is TRBV6-5 and J is TRBJ2-2; 8 nucleotides match TRBD1. Per germline, CDR1 MNHEY and CDR2 SVGAGI. The junction had 4 bases not matched to a gene; V was cut back by 5 bases and J by 2 bases. This CDR3 has 15 amino acids. CDR3 protein: CASSTGTGNTGELFF. The CDR3 region has the DNA TGTGCCAGCAGTACCGGGACAGGAAACACCGGGGAGCTGTTTTTT.

Note on this clone: The same CDR3 can be traced to other DNA sequences in this sample. The chain couples TRBV5-4 to TRBJ2-5, with D uncertain. CDR1 is SGHNT and CDR2 is YYREEE in the germline V gene (reference sequence). Between the trimmed V and J ends, which lost 4 bases and 1 base, there was a span of 8 bases. CDR3 length: 13 residues. CDR3 protein: CASSPRPQETQYF. CDR3 DNA: TGTGCCAGCAGCCCCAGGCCCCAAGAGACCCAGTACTTC.

J is TRBJ2-1 and V is TRBV7-9; 7 positions agree with TRBD2. CDR1 and CDR2 (germline): SEHNR, FQNEAQ (reference sequence). V was clipped by 0 bases and J by 6 bases; unmatched bases: 8. The CDR3 runs to 16 residues. This CDR3 reads CASSLAVGTKGNEQFF. DNA for the CDR3: TGTGCCAGCAGCTTAGCGGTGGGGACTAAGGGCAATGAGCAGTTCTTC. The full variable domain, with the rest looked up from reference TRBV7-9 and TRBJ2-1, is DTGVSQNPRHKITKRGQNVTFRCDPISEHNRLYWYRQTLGQGPEFLTYFQNEAQLEKSRLLSDRFSAERPKGSFSTLEIQRTEQGDSAMYLCASSLAVGTKGNEQFFGPGTRLTVL.

This clone was recorded once. The same CDR3 arises from other DNA sequences in this sample as well. The chain is built from TRBV30 and TRBJ1-2; possibly TRBD1 for D (6 bases). Germline V gene lookup returns CDR1 GTSNPN and CDR2 SVGIG (reference sequence). V gave up 0 bases and J gave up 4 bases, with 9 bases separating them. The CDR3 consists of 13 residues. The CDR3 sequence: CAWSVRGGYGYTF. The CDR3 DNA is TGTGCCTGGAGTGTAAGGGGGGGCTATGGCTACACCTTC.

The CDR3 protein is CASSPGQGTYTGELFF. Here the CDR3 DNA reads TGTGCCAGCTCACCCGGACAGGGGACGTATACCGGGGAGCTGTTTTTT. The J gene is TRBJ2-2, the V gene TRBV18; 9 nucleotides match TRBD1. CDR3 length: 16 residues. Germline CDR1 reads KGHSH; CDR2 reads LQKENI. The trim removed 3 bases at V and 5 bases at J, leaving 7 bases unmatched.

The CDR3 region has the DNA TGCGCCAGCAGCTTGGCTGTAGCGGGGGGAGTAAATGAGCAGTTCTTC. It codes for CASSLAVAGGVNEQFF. This rearrangement joins TRBV5-1 to TRBJ2-1; TRBD2 agrees at 10 bases. The CDR3 consists of 16 residues. Germline lookup yields CDR1 SGHRS and CDR2 YFSETQ. The trim removed 0 bases at V and 7 bases at J, leaving 7 bases unmatched. The variable domain in full, completed from reference TRBV5-1 and TRBJ2-1, reads KAGVTQTPRYLIKTRGQQVTLSCSPISGHRSVSWYQQTPGQGLQFLFEYFSETQRNKGNFPGRFSGRQFSNSRSEMNVSTLELGDSALYLCASSLAVAGGVNEQFFGPGTRLTVL.

The chain is built from TRBV10-1 and TRBJ2-5; possibly TRBD2 for D (5 bases). The CDR3 has 14 amino acids. V shed 4 bases and J shed 5 bases, with 14 bases lying between them. Germline CDR1 and CDR2: WNHNN and SYGVQD (reference sequence). The CDR3 sequence: CASSVSRTGETQYF. The DNA of the CDR3 is TGCGCCAGCAGTGTGTCCCGGACTGGGGAGACCCAGTACTTC.

V gene TRBV27 combines with J gene TRBJ2-7; 8 bases are shared with TRBD1. This CDR3 spans 14 amino acids. V dropped 3 bases and J dropped 5; count of bases not matched to a gene: 6. The germline V gene encodes CDR1 MNHEY and CDR2 SMNVEV (reference sequence). The CDR3, as DNA: TGTGCCAGCAGTTTCCTCCGACAGGGGCACGAGCAGTACTTC. This encodes CASSFLRQGHEQYF.

The chain uses TRBV2 and TRBJ2-1; D may be TRBD1 (6 bases). Trimming removed 2 bases at V and 5 bases at J, with 16 bases between. The CDR3 is 16 residues long. Germline values: CDR1 SNHLY, CDR2 FYNNEI. The CDR3 reads CASSERGWALNNEQFF. In DNA form, the CDR3 reads TGTGCCAGCAGTGAAAGGGGGTGGGCCTTGAACAATGAGCAGTTCTTC.